This T cell receptor (beta chain) was sequenced for a study of cytomegalovirus exposure and HLA in healthy donors. Study-level points and caveats: High sensitivity and specificity were reportedly achieved when the classifier diagnosed cytomegalovirus status.

Primers for the PCR totalled 60 Vbeta and 13 Jbeta. Profiling relied on immunoSEQ multiplex PCR, and the TCRdb table lists in-frame clones only, not all of them. The repertoire holds 170,000 or so clones, with about 88% as singletons. The germline V gene encodes CDR1 SNHLY and CDR2 FYNNEI. The ends were cut back, 1 base at V and 5 bases at J, with 18 bases in the middle. The CDR3 extends over 16 amino acids. This clone showed up just once. As yet, its antigen is unknown. This clonotype was sampled from a woman younger than 35 in good health and CMV-seronegative. Sequencing input: PBMCs. The V call is TRBV2, the J call TRBJ2-7, with D tentatively TRBD1 (5 bases). CDR3 amino acids: CASSEVGSGNVHEQYF. In nucleotides, the CDR3 is TGTGCCAGCAGTGAAGTTGGATCAGGGAACGTACACGAGCAGTACTTC.